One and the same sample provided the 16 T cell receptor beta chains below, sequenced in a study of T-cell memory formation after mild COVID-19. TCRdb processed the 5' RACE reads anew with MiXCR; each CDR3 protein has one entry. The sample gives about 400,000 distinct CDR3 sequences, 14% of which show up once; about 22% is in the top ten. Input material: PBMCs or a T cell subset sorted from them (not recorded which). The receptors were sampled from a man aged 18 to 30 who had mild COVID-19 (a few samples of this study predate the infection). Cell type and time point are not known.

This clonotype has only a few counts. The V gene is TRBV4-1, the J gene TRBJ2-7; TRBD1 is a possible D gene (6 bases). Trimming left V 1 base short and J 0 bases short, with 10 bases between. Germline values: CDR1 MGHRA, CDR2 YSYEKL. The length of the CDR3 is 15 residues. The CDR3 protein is CASSQAPQGSYEQYV. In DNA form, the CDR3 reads TGCGCCAGCAGCCAAGCCCCACAGGGCTCCTACGAGCAGTACGTC.

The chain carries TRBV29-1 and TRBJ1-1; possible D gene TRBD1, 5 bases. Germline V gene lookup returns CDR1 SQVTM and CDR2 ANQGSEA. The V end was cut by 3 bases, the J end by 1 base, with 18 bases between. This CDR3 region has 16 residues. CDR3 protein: CSVDEGTVFKNTEAFF. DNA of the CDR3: TGCAGCGTTGACGAGGGGACCGTTTTTAAGAACACTGAAGCTTTCTTT.

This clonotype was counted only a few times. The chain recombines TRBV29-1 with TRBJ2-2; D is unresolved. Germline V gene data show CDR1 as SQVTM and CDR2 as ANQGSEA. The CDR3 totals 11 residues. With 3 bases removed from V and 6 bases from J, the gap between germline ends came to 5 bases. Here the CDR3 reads CSVETSGELFF. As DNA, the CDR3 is TGCAGCGTTGAGACTTCCGGGGAGCTGTTTTTT.

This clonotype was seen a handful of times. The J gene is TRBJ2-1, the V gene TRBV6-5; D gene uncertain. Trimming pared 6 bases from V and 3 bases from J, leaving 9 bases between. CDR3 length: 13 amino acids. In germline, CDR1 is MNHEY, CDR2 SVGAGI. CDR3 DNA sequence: TGTGCCAGCAGCCGTCCCCTCTACAATGAGCAGTTCTTC. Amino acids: CASSRPLYNEQFF.

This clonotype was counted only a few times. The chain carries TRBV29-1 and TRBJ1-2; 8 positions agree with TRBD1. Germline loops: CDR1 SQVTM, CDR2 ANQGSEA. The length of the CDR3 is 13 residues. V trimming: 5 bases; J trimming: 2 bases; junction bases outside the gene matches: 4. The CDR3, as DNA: TGCAGCGTTATACAGGGGGTAAACTATGGCTACACCTTC. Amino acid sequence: CSVIQGVNYGYTF.

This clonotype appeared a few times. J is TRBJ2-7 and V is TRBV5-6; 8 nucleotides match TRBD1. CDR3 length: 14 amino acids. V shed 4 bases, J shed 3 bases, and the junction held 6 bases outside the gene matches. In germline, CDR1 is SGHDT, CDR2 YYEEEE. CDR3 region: CASSQTDRVYEQYV. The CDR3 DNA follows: TGTGCCAGCAGCCAGACGGACAGGGTCTACGAGCAGTACGTC.

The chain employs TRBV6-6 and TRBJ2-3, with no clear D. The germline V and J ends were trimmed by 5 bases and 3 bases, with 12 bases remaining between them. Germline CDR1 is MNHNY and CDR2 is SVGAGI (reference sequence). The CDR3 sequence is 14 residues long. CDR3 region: CASSTPKRTDTQYF. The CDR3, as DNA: TGTGCCAGCAGTACCCCCAAACGAACAGATACGCAGTATTTT.

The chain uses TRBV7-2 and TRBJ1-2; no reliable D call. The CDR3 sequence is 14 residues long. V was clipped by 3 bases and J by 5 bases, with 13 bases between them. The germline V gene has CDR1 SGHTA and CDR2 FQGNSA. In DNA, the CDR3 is TGTGCCAGCAGCTTCACGACCGGAGGGTATGGCTACACCTTC. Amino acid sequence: CASSFTTGGYGYTF.

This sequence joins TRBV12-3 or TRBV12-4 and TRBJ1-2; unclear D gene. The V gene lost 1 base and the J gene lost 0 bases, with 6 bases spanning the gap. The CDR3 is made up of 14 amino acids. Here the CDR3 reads CASSLEGANYGYTF. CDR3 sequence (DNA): TGTGCCAGCAGTTTAGAGGGTGCTAACTATGGCTACACCTTC.

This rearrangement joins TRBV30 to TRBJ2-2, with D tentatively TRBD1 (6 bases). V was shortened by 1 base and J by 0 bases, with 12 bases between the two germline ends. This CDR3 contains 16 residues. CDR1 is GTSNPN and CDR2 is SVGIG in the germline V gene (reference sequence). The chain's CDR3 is CAWSAQGRANTGELFF. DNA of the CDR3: TGTGCCTGGAGTGCACAGGGCAGAGCGAACACCGGGGAGCTGTTTTTT.

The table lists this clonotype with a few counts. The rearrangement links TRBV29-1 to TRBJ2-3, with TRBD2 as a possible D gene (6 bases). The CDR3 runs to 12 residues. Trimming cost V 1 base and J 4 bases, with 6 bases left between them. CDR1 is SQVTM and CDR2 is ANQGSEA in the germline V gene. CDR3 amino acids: CSVEVAADTQYF. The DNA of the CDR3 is TGCAGCGTTGAAGTAGCGGCAGATACGCAGTATTTT.

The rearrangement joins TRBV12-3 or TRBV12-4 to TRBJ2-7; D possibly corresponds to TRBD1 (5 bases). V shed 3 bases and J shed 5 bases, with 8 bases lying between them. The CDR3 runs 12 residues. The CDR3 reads CASSLLGDEQYF. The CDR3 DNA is TGTGCCAGCAGTTTGTTAGGGGACGAGCAGTACTTC.

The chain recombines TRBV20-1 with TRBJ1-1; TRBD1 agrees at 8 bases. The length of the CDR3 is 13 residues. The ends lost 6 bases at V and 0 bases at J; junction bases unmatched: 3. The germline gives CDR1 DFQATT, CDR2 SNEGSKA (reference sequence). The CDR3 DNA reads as TGCAGTGCCTTACAGGGGGTGAACACTGAAGCTTTCTTT. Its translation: CSALQGVNTEAFF.

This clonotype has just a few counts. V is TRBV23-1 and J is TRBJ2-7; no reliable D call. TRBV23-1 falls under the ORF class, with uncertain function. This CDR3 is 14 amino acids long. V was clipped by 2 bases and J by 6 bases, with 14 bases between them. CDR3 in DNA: TGCGCCAGCAGTCAAGTGAGACCGAGAAGCGAGCAGTACTTC. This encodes CASSQVRPRSEQYF.

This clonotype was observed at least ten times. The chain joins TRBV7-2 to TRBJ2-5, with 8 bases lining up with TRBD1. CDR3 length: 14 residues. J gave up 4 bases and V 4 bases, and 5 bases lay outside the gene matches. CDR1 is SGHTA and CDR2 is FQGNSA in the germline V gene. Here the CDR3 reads CASSSDRGRETQYF. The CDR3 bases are TGTGCCAGCAGCTCCGACAGGGGTAGAGAGACCCAGTACTTC.

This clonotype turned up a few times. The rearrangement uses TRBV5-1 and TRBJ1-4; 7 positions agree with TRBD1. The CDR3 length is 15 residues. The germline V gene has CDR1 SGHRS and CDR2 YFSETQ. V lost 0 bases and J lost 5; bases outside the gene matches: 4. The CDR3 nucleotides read TGCGCCAGCAGCTTGGTGGGACAGCCCAATGAAAAACTGTTTTTT. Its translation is CASSLVGQPNEKLFF.